This T cell receptor (beta chain) originates from a study of blood T cell repertoires in COVID-19. Study summary: Collection of acute and convalescent COVID-19 samples took place in the United States, Italy and Spain. Sources were T cells, B-cell-depleted T cells, or PBMCs; the material itself was cDNA or gDNA.

Clones were sequenced by immunoSEQ multiplex PCR, and TCRdb holds only the in-frame ones, with some missing. Of roughly 430,000 clones in the sample, roughly 88% were seen once. The germline V gene encodes CDR1 SSHAT and CDR2 FNYEAQ (reference sequence). The V end lost 1 base, the J end lost 3 bases, and 10 bases lay between the germline ends. This CDR3 contains 15 residues. The sequenced material came from PBMCs or T cells enriched from blood (not recorded which). V and J are TRBV7-7 and TRBJ2-1; D possibly corresponds to TRBD2 (6 bases). This clonotype was obtained from a woman aged 40 to 50 with acute COVID-19. Here the CDR3 reads CASSLEVADYNEQFF. The CDR3 nucleotides read TGTGCCAGCAGCTTAGAGGTAGCGGACTACAATGAGCAGTTCTTC.